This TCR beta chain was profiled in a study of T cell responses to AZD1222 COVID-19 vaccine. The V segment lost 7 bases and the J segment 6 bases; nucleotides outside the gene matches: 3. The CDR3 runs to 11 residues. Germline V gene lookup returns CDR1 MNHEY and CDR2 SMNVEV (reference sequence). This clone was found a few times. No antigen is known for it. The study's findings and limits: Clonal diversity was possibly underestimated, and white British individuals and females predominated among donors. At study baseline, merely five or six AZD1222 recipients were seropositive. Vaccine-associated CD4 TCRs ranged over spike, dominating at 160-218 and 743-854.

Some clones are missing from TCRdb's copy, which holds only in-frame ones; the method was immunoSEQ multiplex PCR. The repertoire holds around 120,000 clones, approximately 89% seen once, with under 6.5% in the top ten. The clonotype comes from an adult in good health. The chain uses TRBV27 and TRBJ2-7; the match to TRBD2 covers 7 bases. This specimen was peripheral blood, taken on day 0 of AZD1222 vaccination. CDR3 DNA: TGTGCCAGCACCGGGGGGTTCGAGCAGTACTTC. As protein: CASTGGFEQYF.